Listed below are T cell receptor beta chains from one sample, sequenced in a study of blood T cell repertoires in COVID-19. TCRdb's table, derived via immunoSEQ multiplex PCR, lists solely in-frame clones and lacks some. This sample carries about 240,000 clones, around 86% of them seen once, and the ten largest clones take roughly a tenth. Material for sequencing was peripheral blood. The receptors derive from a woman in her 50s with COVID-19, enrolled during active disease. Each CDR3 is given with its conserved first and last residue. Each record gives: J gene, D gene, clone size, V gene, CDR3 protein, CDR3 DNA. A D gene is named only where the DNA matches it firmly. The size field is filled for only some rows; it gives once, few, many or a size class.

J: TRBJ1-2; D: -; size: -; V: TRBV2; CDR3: CASSGGRRNYGYTF; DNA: TGTGCCAGCTCTGGCGGCCGGAGAAACTATGGCTACACCTTC
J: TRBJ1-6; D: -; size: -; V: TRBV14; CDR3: CASSQDLNSPLHF; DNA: TGTGCCAGCAGCCAAGATCTTAATTCACCCCTCCACTTT
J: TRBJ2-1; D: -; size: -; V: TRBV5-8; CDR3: CASTLWGGEGGEQFF; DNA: TGTGCCAGCACCCTATGGGGGGGTGAAGGGGGTGAGCAGTTCTTC
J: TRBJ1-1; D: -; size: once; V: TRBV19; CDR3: CASSIGQTMNTEAFF; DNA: TGTGCCAGTAGTATTGGACAGACCATGAACACTGAAGCTTTCTTT
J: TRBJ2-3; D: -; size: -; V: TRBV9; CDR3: CASSVGGASTDTQYF; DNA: TGTGCCAGCAGCGTAGGTGGGGCTAGCACAGATACGCAGTATTTT
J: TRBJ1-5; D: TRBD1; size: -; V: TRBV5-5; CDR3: CASSLAAGTGSQPQHF; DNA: TGTGCCAGCAGCTTGGCGGCTGGGACAGGGTCCCAGCCCCAGCATTTT
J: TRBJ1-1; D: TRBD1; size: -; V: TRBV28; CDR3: CASSPDRGTEAFF; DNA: TGTGCCAGCAGTCCGGACAGGGGGACTGAAGCTTTCTTT
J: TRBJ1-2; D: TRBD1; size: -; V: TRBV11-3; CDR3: CASSVDREDGYTF; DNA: TGTGCCAGCAGCGTCGACAGGGAAGATGGCTACACCTTC
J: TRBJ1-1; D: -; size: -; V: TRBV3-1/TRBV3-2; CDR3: CASSPGRGTEAFF; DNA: TGTGCCAGCAGCCCAGGGCGGGGCACTGAAGCTTTCTTT
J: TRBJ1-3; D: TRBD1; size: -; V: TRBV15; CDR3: CATSRPRTGSSGNTIYF; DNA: TGTGCCACCAGCAGGCCGCGGACAGGAAGCTCTGGAAACACCATATATTTT
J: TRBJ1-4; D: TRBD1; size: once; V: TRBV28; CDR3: CASSRPSTGVEKLFF; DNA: TGTGCCAGCAGCCGTCCCTCGACAGGGGTAGAAAAACTGTTTTTT
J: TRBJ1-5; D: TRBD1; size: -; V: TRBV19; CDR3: CASSQGAGDQPQHF; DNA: TGTGCCAGTAGTCAGGGGGCAGGGGATCAGCCCCAGCATTTT
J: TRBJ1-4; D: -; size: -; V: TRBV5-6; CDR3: CASSPGARGSEKLFF; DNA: TGTGCCAGCAGCCCGGGCGCCAGGGGAAGTGAAAAACTGTTTTTT
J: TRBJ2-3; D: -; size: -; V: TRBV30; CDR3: CAWSDGLLSTDTQYF; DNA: TGTGCCTGGAGTGATGGGCTGCTTAGCACAGATACGCAGTATTTT
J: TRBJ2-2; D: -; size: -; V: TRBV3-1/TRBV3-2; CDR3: CASSQAQGWTGELFF; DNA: TGTGCCAGCAGCCAAGCCCAGGGTTGGACCGGGGAGCTGTTTTTT
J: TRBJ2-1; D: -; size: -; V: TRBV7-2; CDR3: CASSLSGLIYNEQFF; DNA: TGTGCCAGCAGCTTATCCGGACTAATATACAATGAGCAGTTCTTC
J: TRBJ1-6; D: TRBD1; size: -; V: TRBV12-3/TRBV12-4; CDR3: CASRQGAVSPLHF; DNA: TGTGCCAGCAGACAGGGGGCTGTGTCACCCCTCCACTTT
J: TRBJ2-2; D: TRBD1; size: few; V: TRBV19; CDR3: CASKAGGITGELFF; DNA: TGTGCCAGTAAAGCAGGGGGTATCACCGGGGAGCTGTTTTTT
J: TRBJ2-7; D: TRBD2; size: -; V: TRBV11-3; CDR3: CASSLLAGSYEQYF; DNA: TGTGCCAGCAGCCTATTAGCGGGATCCTACGAGCAGTACTTC
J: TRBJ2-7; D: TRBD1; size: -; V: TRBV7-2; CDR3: CASRADRGKYEQYF; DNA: TGTGCCAGCCGGGCGGACAGGGGAAAGTACGAGCAGTACTTC
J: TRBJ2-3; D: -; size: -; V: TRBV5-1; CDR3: CASSVNTDTQYF; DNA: TGCGCCAGCAGTGTTAACACGGATACGCAGTATTTT
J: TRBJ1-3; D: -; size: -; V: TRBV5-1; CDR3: CASSLGGGRSGNTIYF; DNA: TGCGCCAGCAGCTTGGGGGGCGGCCGCTCTGGAAACACCATATATTTT
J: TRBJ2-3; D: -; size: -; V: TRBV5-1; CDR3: CASSLEEWVTDTQYF; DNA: TGCGCCAGCAGCTTGGAGGAGTGGGTCACAGATACGCAGTATTTT
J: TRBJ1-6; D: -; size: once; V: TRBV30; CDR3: CAWSSFSIVAGSPLHF; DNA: TGTGCCTGGAGTTCTTTTAGTATCGTCGCAGGATCACCCCTCCACTTT
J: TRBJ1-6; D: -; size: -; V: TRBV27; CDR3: CASSSGGPYNSPLHF; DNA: TGTGCCAGCAGTTCCGGGGGTCCCTATAATTCACCCCTCCACTTT
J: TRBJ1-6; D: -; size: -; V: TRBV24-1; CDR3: CATSDWRDSPLHF; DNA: TGTGCCACCAGTGATTGGAGGGATTCACCCCTCCACTTT
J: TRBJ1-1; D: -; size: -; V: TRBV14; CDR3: CASSQARGGTEAFF; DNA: TGTGCCAGCAGCCAGGCAAGAGGGGGCACTGAAGCTTTCTTT
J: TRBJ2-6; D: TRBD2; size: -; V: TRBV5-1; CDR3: CASSSTTGGSGANVLTF; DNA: TGCGCCAGCAGCTCGACCACGGGGGGCTCTGGGGCCAACGTCCTGACTTTC
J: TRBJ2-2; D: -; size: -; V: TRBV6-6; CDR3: CASLTENTGELFF; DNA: TGTGCCAGTCTGACAGAGAACACCGGGGAGCTGTTTTTT
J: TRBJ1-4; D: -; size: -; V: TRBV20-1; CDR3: CSATRGEKLFF; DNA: TGCAGTGCAACGCGCGGGGAAAAACTGTTTTTT
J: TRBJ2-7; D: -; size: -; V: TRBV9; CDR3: CASSVGQGFSYEQYF; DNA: TGTGCCAGCAGCGTCGGTCAGGGATTTTCTTACGAGCAGTACTTC
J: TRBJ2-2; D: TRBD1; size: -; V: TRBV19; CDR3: CASSIRQGTGELFF; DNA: TGTGCCAGTAGTATAAGACAGGGAACCGGGGAGCTGTTTTTT
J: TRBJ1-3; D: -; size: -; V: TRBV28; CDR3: CASSLGGSRNTIYF; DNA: TGTGCCAGCAGTTTAGGCGGGAGCCGAAACACCATATATTTT
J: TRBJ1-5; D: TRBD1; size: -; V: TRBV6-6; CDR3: CASSYSTGLNQPQHF; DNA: TGTGCCAGCAGTTACTCGACAGGGCTCAATCAGCCCCAGCATTTT
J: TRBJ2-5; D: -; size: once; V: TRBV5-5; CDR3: CASSRTSAGYQETQYF; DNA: TGTGCCAGCAGCCGTACAAGCGCCGGGTACCAAGAGACCCAGTACTTC
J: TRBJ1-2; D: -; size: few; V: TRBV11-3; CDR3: CASSLRSYGYTF; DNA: TGTGCCAGCAGCTTAAGGAGCTATGGCTACACCTTC
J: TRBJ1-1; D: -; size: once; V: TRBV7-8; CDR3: CASSLYGGTEAFF; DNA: TGTGCCAGCAGCTTATATGGGGGGACTGAAGCTTTCTTT
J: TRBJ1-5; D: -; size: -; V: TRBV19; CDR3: CASRPQQGWGQPQHF; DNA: TGTGCCAGTAGACCCCAGCAGGGTTGGGGTCAGCCCCAGCATTTT
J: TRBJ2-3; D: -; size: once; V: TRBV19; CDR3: CASSIGTGTDTQYF; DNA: TGTGCCAGTAGTATAGGTACGGGCACAGATACGCAGTATTTT
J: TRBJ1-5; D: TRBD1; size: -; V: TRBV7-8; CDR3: CASSLDRGSQPQHF; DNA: TGTGCCAGCAGCTTAGACAGGGGTTCTCAGCCCCAGCATTTT
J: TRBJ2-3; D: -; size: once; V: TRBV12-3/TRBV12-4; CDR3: CASSFSYEDTQYF; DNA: TGTGCCAGCAGTTTTAGCTATGAAGATACGCAGTATTTT
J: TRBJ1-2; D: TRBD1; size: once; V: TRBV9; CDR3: CASSVDPRTGATYGYTF; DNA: TGTGCCAGCAGCGTAGATCCCCGGACAGGAGCCACCTATGGCTACACCTTC
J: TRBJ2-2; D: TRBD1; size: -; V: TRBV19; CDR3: CASRSRGTGGKNTGELFF; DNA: TGTGCCAGTAGATCTAGAGGGACAGGGGGGAAGAACACCGGGGAGCTGTTTTTT
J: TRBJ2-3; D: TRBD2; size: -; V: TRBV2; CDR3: CASRGTSGGFDTQYF; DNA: TGTGCCAGCAGGGGGACTAGCGGGGGGTTCGATACGCAGTATTTT
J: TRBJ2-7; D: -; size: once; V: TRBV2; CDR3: CASRVYEEQYF; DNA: TGTGCCAGCAGGGTATACGAGGAGCAGTACTTC
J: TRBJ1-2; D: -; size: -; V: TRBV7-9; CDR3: CASSRLTVENGYTF; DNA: TGTGCCAGCAGCCGCCTGACAGTCGAAAATGGCTACACCTTC
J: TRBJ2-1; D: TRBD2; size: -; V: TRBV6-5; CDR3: CATGLARNEQFF; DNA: TGTGCCACGGGACTAGCGAGGAATGAGCAGTTCTTC
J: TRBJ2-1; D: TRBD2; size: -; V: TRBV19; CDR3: CASGTRGAFYNEQFF; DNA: TGTGCCAGTGGGACTAGGGGGGCCTTCTACAATGAGCAGTTCTTC
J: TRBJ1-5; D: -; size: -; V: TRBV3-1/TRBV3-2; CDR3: CASSQDIGRGNQPQHF; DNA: TGTGCCAGCAGCCAAGATATAGGGCGGGGGAATCAGCCCCAGCATTTT
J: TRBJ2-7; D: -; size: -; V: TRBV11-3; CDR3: CASSSRGHSYEQYF; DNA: TGTGCCAGCAGCTCCCGCGGACACTCCTACGAGCAGTACTTC
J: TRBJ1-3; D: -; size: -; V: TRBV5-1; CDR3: CASSLGDSGNTIYF; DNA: TGCGCCAGCAGCTTGGGCGACTCTGGAAACACCATATATTTT
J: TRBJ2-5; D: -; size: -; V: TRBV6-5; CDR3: CASSPQRGYQETQYF; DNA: TGTGCCAGCAGCCCACAACGGGGTTACCAAGAGACCCAGTACTTC